Presented here are 3 T cell receptor beta chains from one specimen sequenced in a study of vaccination and CD4 T cells after COVID-19. The treatment was: approximately 10-day PBMC culture with coronavirus spike peptide pools or control peptides (ViraFEST assay). Oncomine TCR Beta short-read sequencing was applied to DNA from cultured CD4+ T cells. TCRdb redid the calling of the PCR reads with MiXCR, one entry per CDR3 protein. The table shows roughly 18,000 distinct CDR3 sequences, with around 56% occurring only once. Their antigens are not known. Sequencing was carried out using CD4+ T cells from blood, cultured in vitro. Receptors originate from a human donor who had recovered from COVID-19.

This clonotype was seen a handful of times. V usage is TRBV11-2 and J usage is TRBJ2-7, with 13 bases identical to TRBD2. Germline values: CDR1 SGHAT, CDR2 FQNNGV. The CDR3 loop spans 14 amino acids. The V and J ends lost 5 bases and 9 bases, in that order; junction bases with no gene match: 7. The CDR3 spells CASSIGLAGVRQYF. CDR3 in DNA: TGTGCCAGCAGCATAGGACTAGCGGGAGTACGGCAGTACTTC.

By share, this clonotype ranks as medium-sized (0.01 to 0.1%). This rearrangement joins TRBV5-1 to TRBJ2-7, with 11 bases identical to TRBD2. Trimming removed 4 bases from V and 2 bases from J; junction bases left unmatched: 8. Germline V lookup: CDR1 SGHRS, CDR2 YFSETQ. The CDR3 is 16 amino acids. CDR3 sequence (DNA): TGCGCCAGCAGCCGGACTAGCGGGTTTGAGGCCTACGAGCAGTACTTC. Translated, it gives CASSRTSGFEAYEQYF.

The chain couples TRBV15 to TRBJ2-1, with 11 bases lining up with TRBD2. Germline V gene sequence: CDR1 LNHNV, CDR2 YYDKDF (reference sequence). With V trimmed by 6 bases and J by 8 bases, 12 bases remained unmatched. This CDR3 contains 16 residues. CDR3 DNA: TGTGCCACCAGTGGGGGGGCACTAGCGGGAGTACATGAGCAGTTCTTC. This gives the protein CATSGGALAGVHEQFF.